Listed here are 24 T cell receptor beta chains from one sample, sequenced in a study of blood T cell repertoires in COVID-19. The repertoire was sequenced with immunoSEQ multiplex PCR; TCRdb's copy has only in-frame clones and lacks some. The repertoire consists of around 250,000 clones, with about 87% occurring once and the leading ten covering approximately 1.5%. Sequencing was performed on PBMCs or T cells enriched from blood (not recorded which). These receptors originate from a woman aged 45-60 years who had recovered from COVID-19.

This clone turned up a few times. The CDR3 is CASSDTGGGDYGYTF. Here the CDR3 DNA reads TGTGCCAGCAGTGACACAGGGGGTGGTGACTATGGCTACACCTTC. This chain links TRBV28 with TRBJ1-2, with 8 bases aligning to TRBD1. Germline V CDR1 and CDR2: MDHEN, SYDVKM. The CDR3 is made up of 15 amino acids. V was pared by 5 bases and J by 3 bases, with 8 bases of the junction left unmatched.

This CDR3 is CASSFAQDTEAFF. Written as DNA, the CDR3 is TGTGCCAGCAGCTTTGCACAAGACACTGAAGCTTTCTTT. The V gene is TRBV7-9, the J gene TRBJ1-1, with D hard to call. The CDR3 runs to 13 residues. V lost 3 bases to trimming and J lost 3 bases, with 8 bases between them. CDR1 is SEHNR, CDR2 FQNEAQ, per germline (reference sequence).

V gene TRBV10-2 combines with J gene TRBJ2-7; a weak D match, TRBD1 (5 bases). CDR1 is WSHSY and CDR2 is SAAADI in the germline V gene. The V gene lost 8 bases and the J gene lost 5 bases, with 16 bases spanning the gap. The CDR3 runs to 13 residues. The CDR3: CASCQGLSNEQYF. CDR3 DNA: TGCGCCAGCTGCCAGGGTCTATCAAACGAGCAGTACTTC.

This clone appeared a single time. The V gene is TRBV5-5, the J gene TRBJ2-1, with 8 bases fitting TRBD1. The CDR3 covers 15 residues. J lost 3 bases, V lost 0 bases, and 2 bases had no gene match. Germline V CDR1 and CDR2: SGHKS, YYEKEE (reference sequence). The CDR3 DNA sequence: TGTGCCAGCAGCTTGGGACAGGGGTTCTACAATGAGCAGTTCTTC. Its protein is CASSLGQGFYNEQFF.

The rearrangement joins TRBV3-1 (or the pseudogene TRBV3-2) to TRBJ2-3, with 8 bases lining up with TRBD2. The V segment lost 4 bases and the J segment 2 bases; nucleotides outside the gene matches: 20. CDR1 LGHDT and CDR2 YNNKEL come from the germline V gene (reference sequence). CDR3 length: 20 amino acids. The CDR3 sequence is CASSPTRGLYGTRNTDTQYF. For the CDR3, the DNA is TGTGCCAGCAGCCCGACAAGGGGGTTATACGGGACTAGGAACACAGATACGCAGTATTTT.

The rearrangement uses TRBV5-1 and TRBJ2-3; possibly TRBD1 for D (5 bases). V was clipped by 4 bases and J by 0 bases, with 9 bases between them. In germline, CDR1 is SGHRS, CDR2 YFSETQ. The CDR3 has 14 amino acids. CDR3 nucleotides: TGCGCCAGCAGCACCGGACACAGCACAGATACGCAGTATTTT. It encodes CASSTGHSTDTQYF.

J is TRBJ2-2 and V is TRBV28; a weak D match, TRBD2 (5 bases). The V and J ends lost 5 bases and 2 bases respectively, with 24 bases between them. This CDR3 spans 19 amino acids. The germline CDR1 and CDR2 sequences are MDHEN and SYDVKM. CDR3 in amino acids: CASSIPVGWSRTNTGELFF. The CDR3 nucleotides are TGTGCCAGCAGTATACCGGTGGGGTGGTCGAGGACTAACACCGGGGAGCTGTTTTTT.

The chain joins TRBV6-5 to TRBJ2-2; a weak D match, TRBD2 (5 bases). V was clipped by 2 bases and J by 6 bases, with 16 bases between them. The CDR3 spans 16 residues. Looked up from germline, CDR1 is MNHEY and CDR2 is SVGAGI. In nucleotides, the CDR3 is TGTGCCAGCAGTTACGGAAGCAAAAGGACTGCCGGGGAGCTGTTTTTT. Translation gives CASSYGSKRTAGELFF.

The gene calls are TRBV28 and TRBJ1-1, with D unresolved. The CDR3 consists of 13 residues. V dropped 3 bases and J dropped 4 bases, with 9 bases sitting between them. Germline CDR1 and CDR2: MDHEN and SYDVKM. The CDR3 bases are TGTGCCAGCAGTTTTATTTCGAGCACTGAAGCTTTCTTT. Translation: CASSFISSTEAFF.

The chain is built from TRBV5-4 and TRBJ2-3, with TRBD2 identical over 7 bases. Trimming removed 7 bases from V and 4 bases from J; junction bases left unmatched: 6. The CDR3 has 13 residues. Germline V CDR1 and CDR2: SGHNT, YYREEE (reference sequence). CDR3 in amino acids: CASGGETADTQYF. The CDR3 DNA reads as TGTGCCAGCGGGGGGGAGACGGCAGATACGCAGTATTTT.

As concerns this clone: A junction end diverges from the germline sequence, so it may reflect a read error. The V call is TRBV10-3, the J call TRBJ1-2; 8 positions agree with TRBD1. The germline CDR1 and CDR2 sequences are ENHRY and SYGVKD. This CDR3 region has 14 residues. For the CDR3, the DNA is TGTGCCATCAGTGATCGCTCCGACAGGGGCTCTAGATTTTTC. It codes for CAISDRSDRGSRFF.

The rearrangement joins TRBV7-9 to TRBJ2-2; 7 bases line up with TRBD1. V shed 3 bases, J shed 0 bases, and the junction held 4 bases outside the gene matches. Germline-derived CDR1 and CDR2 are SEHNR and FQNEAQ (reference sequence). This CDR3 has 16 residues. The CDR3 DNA reads as TGTGCCAGCAGCTTTCGGCAGGGGGCGAACACCGGGGAGCTGTTTTTT. The encoded protein is CASSFRQGANTGELFF.

This clone has just one count. The chain combines TRBV5-4 with TRBJ2-1; 10 nucleotides agree with TRBD2. V dropped 4 bases and J dropped 5; count of bases not matched to a gene: 6. This CDR3 is built from 15 residues. From germline, CDR1 is SGHNT and CDR2 YYREEE (reference sequence). The CDR3 loop is CASSAATSGHNEQFF. The CDR3, as DNA: TGTGCCAGCAGCGCCGCGACTAGCGGGCACAATGAGCAGTTCTTC.

Details on this clone: The junction departs from germline at one end; a sequencing error may be responsible. V is TRBV12-3 or TRBV12-4 and J is TRBJ1-5; TRBD1 matches 8 bases. This CDR3 has 13 residues. In DNA, the CDR3 is TGTGCCAGCAGGGGGACAGGCAATCGGCCCCAGCATTTT. It yields the protein CASRGTGNRPQHF.

The chain recombines TRBV5-1 with TRBJ1-1, with 7 bases fitting TRBD1. Unmatched junction bases numbered 6, after V lost 3 bases and J lost 4 bases. Germline CDR1 SGHRS, CDR2 YFSETQ. This CDR3 is built from 14 residues. CDR3 in DNA: TGCGCCAGCAGCTCCGCGACAGGGTCCACTGAAGCTTTCTTT. It is translated as CASSSATGSTEAFF. Together with reference TRBV5-1 and TRBJ1-1, the CDR3 gives the full variable domain: KAGVTQTPRYLIKTRGQQVTLSCSPISGHRSVSWYQQTPGQGLQFLFEYFSETQRNKGNFPGRFSGRQFSNSRSEMNVSTLELGDSALYLCASSSATGSTEAFFGQGTRLTVV.

The chain employs TRBV12-5 and TRBJ1-1; 7 bases line up with TRBD1. Germline V lookup: CDR1 LGHNT, CDR2 FRNRAP. The CDR3 totals 14 residues. The trim removed 8 bases at V and 3 bases at J, leaving 9 bases unmatched. CDR3 amino acids: CASSKEGAYTEAFF. The CDR3 DNA sequence: TGTGCTAGTTCAAAGGAGGGGGCTTACACTGAAGCTTTCTTT.

This chain joins TRBV27 and TRBJ1-5; D gene uncertain. Trimming pared 5 bases from V and 4 bases from J, leaving 3 bases between. The germline V gene has CDR1 MNHEY and CDR2 SMNVEV (reference sequence). The CDR3 is 11 residues long. Here the CDR3 reads CASSPNQPQHF. The CDR3 nucleotides are TGTGCCAGCAGTCCAAATCAGCCCCAGCATTTT.

This clone was seen a single time. This sequence joins TRBV19 and TRBJ1-5, with D unresolved. The V and J ends lost 5 bases and 5 bases respectively, with 10 bases between them. This CDR3 comprises 13 residues. The germline CDR1 and CDR2 sequences are LNHDA and SQIVND (reference sequence). Written as DNA, the CDR3 is TGTGCCAGTAGTCTCCGTACTGATCAGCCCCAGCATTTT. This codes for CASSLRTDQPQHF.

The rearrangement links TRBV25-1 to TRBJ2-3; 7 bases fit TRBD2. CDR1 and CDR2 from the germline V gene are MGHDK and SYGVNS. The CDR3 has 14 residues. V lost 3 bases to trimming and J lost 3 bases; unmatched junction nucleotides: 3. The CDR3 DNA reads TGTGCCAGCAGTGATTCGGGGGGAACAGATACGCAGTATTTT. This sequence encodes CASSDSGGTDTQYF.

The chain has TRBV5-1 and TRBJ2-3; 9 bases match TRBD2. The CDR3 runs 19 residues. V was clipped by 0 bases and J by 1 base; unmatched bases: 12. Per germline, CDR1 SGHRS and CDR2 YFSETQ. The CDR3 nucleotides read TGCGCCAGCAGCTTGGGGAATAGCGGGAGTCTCCTACGCACAGATACGCAGTATTTT. Amino acid sequence: CASSLGNSGSLLRTDTQYF.

Here the CDR3 reads CASSPMVGRGDEQFF. CDR3 in DNA: TGTGCCAGCTCACCAATGGTCGGGAGGGGAGATGAGCAGTTCTTC. V and J are TRBV18 and TRBJ2-1, with 8 nucleotides matching TRBD2. Trimming cost V 2 bases and J 8 bases; bases outside gene matches: 8. The CDR3 has 15 residues. Germline V gene data show CDR1 as KGHSH and CDR2 as LQKENI.

The chain combines TRBV5-4 with TRBJ2-1, with D possibly being TRBD1 (6 bases). This CDR3 is 15 amino acids long. The germline V gene has CDR1 SGHNT and CDR2 YYREEE (reference sequence). V shed 4 bases and J shed 5 bases, with 16 bases lying between them. CDR3 in DNA: TGTGCCAGCAGCGCCGGACGAACAGGGCACAATGAGCAGTTCTTC. Protein sequence: CASSAGRTGHNEQFF.

This clone was recorded once. V and J are TRBV5-1 and TRBJ1-2, with TRBD1 identical over 7 bases. The CDR3 length is 13 residues. The ends lost 7 bases at V and 4 bases at J; junction bases unmatched: 7. Germline loops: CDR1 SGHRS, CDR2 YFSETQ. CDR3 amino acids: CASQTSGGYGYTF. The CDR3 coding sequence is TGCGCCAGCCAAACCTCAGGGGGCTATGGCTACACCTTC.

V is TRBV19 and J is TRBJ2-7; D perhaps matches TRBD2 (6 bases). The CDR3 runs to 14 residues. V was cut by 4 bases and J by 2 bases, with 12 bases left in between. The germline V gene has CDR1 LNHDA and CDR2 SQIVND (reference sequence). The CDR3 here is CASSTGLSAYEQYF. DNA for the CDR3: TGTGCCAGTAGTACCGGACTATCGGCCTACGAGCAGTACTTC.